The sequence of this TCR beta chain was determined in a study of a mutant IDH1 vaccine in newly diagnosed glioma. Study at large: Either 4-6 weeks after radiotherapy alone or alongside temozolomide, vaccination was begun. Findings of the study overall: Pseudoprogression seemingly bore no relation to changes in top peripheral T cell clonotypes.

Sequencing used immunoSEQ multiplex PCR; TCRdb keeps in-frame clones, though not all of them. The repertoire has approximately 50,000 clones, 79% of them found once; the top ten carry less than 7.5%. Germline V gives CDR1 LNHDA, CDR2 SQIVND (reference sequence). This CDR3 comprises 16 residues. The ends were cut back, 4 bases at V and 1 base at J, with 16 bases in the middle. The time point is: week 35, safety follow-up. Doses consisted of 300 ug of mutant IDH1 20-mer peptide each, paired with topical imiquimod. Each tumor in the donors was a new WHO grade 3 or 4 astrocytoma, IDH1-mutant and ATRX-lost. Concerning this clone: Its target is not known.

This chain links TRBV19 with TRBJ1-1; a weak D match, TRBD1 (5 bases). The receptor was derived from a man aged 40-50 years with glioma. Specimen: PBMCs, collected from a glioma patient whose treatment included an IDH1 peptide vaccine. This CDR3 is CASSTGRGWQNTEAFF. DNA of the CDR3: TGTGCCAGTAGTACGGGCCGGGGCTGGCAGAACACTGAAGCTTTCTTT.